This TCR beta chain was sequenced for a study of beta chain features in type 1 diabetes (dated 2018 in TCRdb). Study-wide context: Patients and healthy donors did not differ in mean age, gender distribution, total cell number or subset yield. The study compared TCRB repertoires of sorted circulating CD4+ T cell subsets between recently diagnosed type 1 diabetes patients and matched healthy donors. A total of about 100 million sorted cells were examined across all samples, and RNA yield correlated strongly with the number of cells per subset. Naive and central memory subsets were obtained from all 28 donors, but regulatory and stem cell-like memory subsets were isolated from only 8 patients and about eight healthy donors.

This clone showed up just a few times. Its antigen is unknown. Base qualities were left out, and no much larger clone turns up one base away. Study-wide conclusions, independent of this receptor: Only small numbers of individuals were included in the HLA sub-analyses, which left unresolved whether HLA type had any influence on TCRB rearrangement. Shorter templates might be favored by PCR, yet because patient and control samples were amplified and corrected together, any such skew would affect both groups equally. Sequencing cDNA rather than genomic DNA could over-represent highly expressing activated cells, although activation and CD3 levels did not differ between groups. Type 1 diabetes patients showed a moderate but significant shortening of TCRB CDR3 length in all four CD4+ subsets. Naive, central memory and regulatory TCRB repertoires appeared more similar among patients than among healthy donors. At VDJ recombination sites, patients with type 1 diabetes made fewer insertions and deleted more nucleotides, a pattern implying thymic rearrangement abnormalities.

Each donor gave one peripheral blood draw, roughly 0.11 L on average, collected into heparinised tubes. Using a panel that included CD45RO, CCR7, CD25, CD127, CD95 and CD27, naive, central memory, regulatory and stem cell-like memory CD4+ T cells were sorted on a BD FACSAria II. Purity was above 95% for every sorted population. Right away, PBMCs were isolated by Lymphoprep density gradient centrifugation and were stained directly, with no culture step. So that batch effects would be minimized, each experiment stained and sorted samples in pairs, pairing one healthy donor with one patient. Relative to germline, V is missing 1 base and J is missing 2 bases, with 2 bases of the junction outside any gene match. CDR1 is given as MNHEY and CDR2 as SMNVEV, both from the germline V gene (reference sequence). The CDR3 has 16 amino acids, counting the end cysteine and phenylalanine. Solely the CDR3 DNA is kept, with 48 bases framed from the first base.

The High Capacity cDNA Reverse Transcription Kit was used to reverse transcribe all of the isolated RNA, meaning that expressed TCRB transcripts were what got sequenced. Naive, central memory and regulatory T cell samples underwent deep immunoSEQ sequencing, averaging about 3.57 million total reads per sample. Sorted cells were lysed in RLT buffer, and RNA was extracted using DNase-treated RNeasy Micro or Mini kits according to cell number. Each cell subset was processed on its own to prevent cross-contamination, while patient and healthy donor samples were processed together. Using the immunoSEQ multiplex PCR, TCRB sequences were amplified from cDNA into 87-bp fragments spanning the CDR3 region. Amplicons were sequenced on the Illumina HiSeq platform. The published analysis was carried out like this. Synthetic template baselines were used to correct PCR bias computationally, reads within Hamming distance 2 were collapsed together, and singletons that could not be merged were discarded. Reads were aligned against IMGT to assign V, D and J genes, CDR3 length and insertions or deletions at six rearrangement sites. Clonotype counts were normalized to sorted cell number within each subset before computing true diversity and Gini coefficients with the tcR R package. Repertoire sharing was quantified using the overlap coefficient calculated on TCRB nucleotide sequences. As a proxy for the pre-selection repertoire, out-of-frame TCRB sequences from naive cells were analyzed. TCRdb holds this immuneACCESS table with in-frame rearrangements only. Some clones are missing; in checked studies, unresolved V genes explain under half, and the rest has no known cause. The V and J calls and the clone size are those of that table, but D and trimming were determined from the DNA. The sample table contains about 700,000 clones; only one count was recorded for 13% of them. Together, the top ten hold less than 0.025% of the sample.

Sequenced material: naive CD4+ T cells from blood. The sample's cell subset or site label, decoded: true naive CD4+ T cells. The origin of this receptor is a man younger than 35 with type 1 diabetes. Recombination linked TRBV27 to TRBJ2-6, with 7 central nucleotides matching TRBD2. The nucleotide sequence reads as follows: TGTGCCAGCAGTTTATGGGCGGGGGCTGGGGCCAACGTCCTGACTTTC. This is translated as CASSLWAGAGANVLTF.